This section outlines one TCR beta chain sequence together with its context. The data were taken from a study of CD8 T cells in Susac syndrome. TCR beta from blood CD8+ and CD4+ T cells was sequenced. Negative isolation was applied to CD8+ and CD4+ T cells, and FACS enrichment was applied to TEMRA cells. After extraction with the RNeasy kit, about 0.45 to 1 ug of the RNA was reverse transcribed using random hexamers. immunoSEQ multiplex PCR amplified TCR beta CDR3 across 54 Vbeta, 13 Jbeta. TCRdb fed the immunoSEQ multiplex PCR reads into MiXCR, producing one record per CDR3 protein. There are under 250,000 distinct CDR3 sequences in the sample; around 93% occur only once, and 0.055% to 0.075% lies in the top ten. V was shortened by 2 bases and J by 9 bases, with 11 bases between the two germline ends. The CDR3 length is 13 residues. The V gene's germline CDR1 is SGHVS and CDR2 FQNEAQ.

J is TRBJ2-1 and V is TRBV7-8; a weak D match, TRBD2 (5 bases). The specimen sequenced was CD4+ T cells from PBMCs. The sequence derives from a human donor with multiple sclerosis. This CDR3 is CASSLRERGEQFF. The CDR3 DNA sequence: TGTGCCAGCAGCTTAAGGGAACGGGGTGAGCAGTTCTTC.